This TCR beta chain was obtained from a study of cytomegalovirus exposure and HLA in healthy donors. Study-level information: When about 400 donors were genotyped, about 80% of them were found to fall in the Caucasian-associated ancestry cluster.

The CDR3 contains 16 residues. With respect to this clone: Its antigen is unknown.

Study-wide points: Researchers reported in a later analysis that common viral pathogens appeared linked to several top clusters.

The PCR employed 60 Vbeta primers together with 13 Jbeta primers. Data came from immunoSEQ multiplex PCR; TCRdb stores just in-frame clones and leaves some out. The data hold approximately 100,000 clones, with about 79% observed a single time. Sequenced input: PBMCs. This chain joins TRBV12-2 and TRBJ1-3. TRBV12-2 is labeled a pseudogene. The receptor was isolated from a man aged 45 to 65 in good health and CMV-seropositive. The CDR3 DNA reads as TGTGCAAGTCGCTTCCTCTCCGGGGGGAAAGGAAACACCATATATTTT. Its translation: CASRFLSGGKGNTIYF.